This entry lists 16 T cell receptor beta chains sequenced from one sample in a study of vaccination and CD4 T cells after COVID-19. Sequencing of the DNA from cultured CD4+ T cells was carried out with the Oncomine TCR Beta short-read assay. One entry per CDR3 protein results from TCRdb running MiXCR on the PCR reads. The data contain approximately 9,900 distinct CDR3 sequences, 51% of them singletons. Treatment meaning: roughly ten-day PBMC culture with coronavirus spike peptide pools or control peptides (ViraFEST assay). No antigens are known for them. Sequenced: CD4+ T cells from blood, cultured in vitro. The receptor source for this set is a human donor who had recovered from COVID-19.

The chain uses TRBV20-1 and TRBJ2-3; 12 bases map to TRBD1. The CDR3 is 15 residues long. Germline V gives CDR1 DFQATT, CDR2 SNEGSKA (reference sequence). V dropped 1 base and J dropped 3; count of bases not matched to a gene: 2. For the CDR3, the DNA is TGCAGTGCTAGAGGGGACAGGGGGCGAACAGATACGCAGTATTTT. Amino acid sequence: CSARGDRGRTDTQYF.

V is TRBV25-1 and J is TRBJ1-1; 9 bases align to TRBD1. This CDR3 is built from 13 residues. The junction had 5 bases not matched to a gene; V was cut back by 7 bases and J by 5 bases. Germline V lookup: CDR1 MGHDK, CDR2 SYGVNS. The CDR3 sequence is CASIRQGGTEAFF. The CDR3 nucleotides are TGTGCCAGCATTAGACAGGGGGGAACTGAAGCTTTCTTT.

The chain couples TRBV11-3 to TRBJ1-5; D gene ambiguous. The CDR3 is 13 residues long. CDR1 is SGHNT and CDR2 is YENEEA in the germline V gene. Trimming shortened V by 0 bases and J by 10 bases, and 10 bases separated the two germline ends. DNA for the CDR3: TGTGCCAGCAGCTTAGACGGACCAAGTCCCCAGCATTTT. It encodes CASSLDGPSPQHF.

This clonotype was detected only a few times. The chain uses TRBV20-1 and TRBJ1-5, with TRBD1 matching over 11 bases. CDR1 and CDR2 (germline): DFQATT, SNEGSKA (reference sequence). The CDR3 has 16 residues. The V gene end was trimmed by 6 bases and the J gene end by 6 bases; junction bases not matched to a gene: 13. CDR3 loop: CSAKPPGQGESQPQHF. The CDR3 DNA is TGCAGTGCCAAACCACCGGGACAGGGGGAAAGTCAGCCCCAGCATTTT.

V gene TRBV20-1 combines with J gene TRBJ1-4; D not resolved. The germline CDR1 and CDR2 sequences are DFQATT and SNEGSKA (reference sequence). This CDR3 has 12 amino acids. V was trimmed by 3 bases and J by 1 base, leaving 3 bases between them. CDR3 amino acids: CSASKTNEKLFF. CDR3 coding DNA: TGCAGTGCTAGTAAAACTAATGAAAAACTGTTTTTT.

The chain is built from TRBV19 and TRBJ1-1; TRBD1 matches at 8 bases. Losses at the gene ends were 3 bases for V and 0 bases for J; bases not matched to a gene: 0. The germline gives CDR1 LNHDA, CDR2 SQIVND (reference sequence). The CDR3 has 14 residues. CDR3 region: CASSMTGVNTEAFF. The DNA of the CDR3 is TGTGCCAGTAGTATGACAGGGGTGAACACTGAAGCTTTCTTT.

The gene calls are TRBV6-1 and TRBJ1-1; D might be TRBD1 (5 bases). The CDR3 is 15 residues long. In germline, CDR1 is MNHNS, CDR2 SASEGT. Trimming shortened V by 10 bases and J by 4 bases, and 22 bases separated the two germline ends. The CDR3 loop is CAITKGEGSATEAFF. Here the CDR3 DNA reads TGTGCCATTACGAAAGGGGAGGGGTCGGCCACTGAAGCTTTCTTT.

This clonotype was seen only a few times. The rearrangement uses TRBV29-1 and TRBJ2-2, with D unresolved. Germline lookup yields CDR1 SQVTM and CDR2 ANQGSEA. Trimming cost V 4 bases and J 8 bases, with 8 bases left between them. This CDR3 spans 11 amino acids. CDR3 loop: CSVVGFGELFF. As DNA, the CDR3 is TGCAGCGTTGTAGGTTTTGGGGAGCTGTTTTTT.

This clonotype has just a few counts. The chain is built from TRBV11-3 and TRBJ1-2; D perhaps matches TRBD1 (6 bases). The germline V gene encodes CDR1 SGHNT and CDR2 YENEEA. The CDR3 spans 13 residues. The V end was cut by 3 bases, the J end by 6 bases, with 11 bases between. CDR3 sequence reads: CASSLAGAHGYTF. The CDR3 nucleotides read TGTGCCAGCAGCTTGGCAGGGGCTCATGGCTACACCTTC.

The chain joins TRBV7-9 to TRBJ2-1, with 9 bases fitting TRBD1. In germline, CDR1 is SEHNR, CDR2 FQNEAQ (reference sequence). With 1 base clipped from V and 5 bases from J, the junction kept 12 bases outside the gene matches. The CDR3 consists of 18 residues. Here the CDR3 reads CASSLGWLAGQGHNEQFF. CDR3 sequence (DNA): TGTGCCAGCAGCTTAGGTTGGCTTGCGGGACAGGGCCACAATGAGCAGTTCTTC.

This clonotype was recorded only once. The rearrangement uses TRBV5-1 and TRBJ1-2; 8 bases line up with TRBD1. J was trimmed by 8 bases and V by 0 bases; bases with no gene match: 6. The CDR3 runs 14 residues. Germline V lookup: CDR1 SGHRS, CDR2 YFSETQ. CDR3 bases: TGCGCCAGCAGCTTGGAAGCAGGGGGCAGGGGCTACACCTTC. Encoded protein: CASSLEAGGRGYTF. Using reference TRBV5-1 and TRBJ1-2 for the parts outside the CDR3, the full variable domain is KAGVTQTPRYLIKTRGQQVTLSCSPISGHRSVSWYQQTPGQGLQFLFEYFSETQRNKGNFPGRFSGRQFSNSRSEMNVSTLELGDSALYLCASSLEAGGRGYTFGSGTRLTVV.

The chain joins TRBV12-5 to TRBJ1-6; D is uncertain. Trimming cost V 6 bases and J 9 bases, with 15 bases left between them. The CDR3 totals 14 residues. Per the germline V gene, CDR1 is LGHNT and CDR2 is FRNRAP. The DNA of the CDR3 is TGTGCTAGTGGGTCGCTCGGATCTGGTTCACCCCTCCACTTT. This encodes CASGSLGSGSPLHF.

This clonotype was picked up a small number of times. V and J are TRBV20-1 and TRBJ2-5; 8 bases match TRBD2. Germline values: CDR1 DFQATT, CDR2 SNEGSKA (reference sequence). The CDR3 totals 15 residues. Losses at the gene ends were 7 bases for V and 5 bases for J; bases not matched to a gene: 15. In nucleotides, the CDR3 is TGCAGTGTGATTAGCGGGGCGGCGTACCTTGAGACCCAGTACTTC. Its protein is CSVISGAAYLETQYF.

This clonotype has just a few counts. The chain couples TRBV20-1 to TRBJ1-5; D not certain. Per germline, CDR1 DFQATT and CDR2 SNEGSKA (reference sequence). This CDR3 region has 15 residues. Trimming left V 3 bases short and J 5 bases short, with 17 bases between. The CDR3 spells CSASRRVEGDQPQHF. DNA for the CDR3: TGCAGTGCTAGTCGGAGGGTAGAGGGAGATCAGCCCCAGCATTTT.

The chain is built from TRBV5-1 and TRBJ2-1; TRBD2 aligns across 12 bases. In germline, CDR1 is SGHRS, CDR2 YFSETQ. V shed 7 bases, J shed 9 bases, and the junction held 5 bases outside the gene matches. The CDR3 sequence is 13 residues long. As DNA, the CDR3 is TGCGCCAGCGCCCCGGGACTAGCGGGTGAGCAGTTCTTC. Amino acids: CASAPGLAGEQFF.

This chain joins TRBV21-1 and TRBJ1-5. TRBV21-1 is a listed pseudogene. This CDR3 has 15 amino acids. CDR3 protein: CASSKGAQRNQPQHF. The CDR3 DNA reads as TGTGCCAGCAGCAAAGGGGCACAGCGCAATCAGCCCCAGCATTTT.